This T cell receptor (beta chain) originates from a study of neurological immune-mediated disorders. The CDR3 has 14 amino acids. CDR1 SGHTA and CDR2 FQGNSA come from the germline V gene. The trim removed 5 bases at V and 4 bases at J, leaving 7 bases unmatched. One entry per CDR3 protein results from TCRdb running MiXCR on the 5' RACE reads. The sample holds about 50,000 distinct CDR3 sequences, around 5.3% seen once. This clonotype was detected ten times or more. The sample was CD4+ T cells from blood. The V call is TRBV7-2, the J call TRBJ1-2, with 7 positions matching TRBD1. The receptor was isolated from a woman aged 18-29 years with multiple sclerosis. The CDR3 sequence is CASSGGTVRYGYTF. CDR3 sequence (DNA): TGTGCCAGCAGCGGGGGGACAGTTCGCTATGGCTACACCTTC.